These 5 T cell receptor beta chains share one sample of origin, sequenced in a study of Ad26.COV2.S vaccination and SARS-CoV-2 variants. Indicated treatment: roughly 19 received Ad26.COV2.S at low or high dose, single or two shots; five or six received placebo; per-sample allocation not given. Repertoires come from day 63 after the first vaccine or placebo injection. Assay used: immunoSEQ multiplex PCR; TCRdb lists only in-frame clones, some missing. This sample carries 350,000 to 600,000 clones, approximately 90% of them seen once, and the ten largest clones take approximately 1.7%. Sequences were derived from peripheral blood, sampled in a trial of Ad26.COV2.S vaccine versus placebo. The receptor source for this set is a person between 18 and 59 years old who received the Ad26.COV2.S COVID-19 vaccine or a placebo.

The rearrangement joins TRBV12-3 or TRBV12-4 to TRBJ2-7; D unclear. The CDR3 contains 11 residues. V lost 2 bases, J lost 6 bases, and 5 bases lay in between. The CDR3 nucleotides are TGTGCCAGCAGTTTAAGGTCCGAGCAGTACTTC. Translating gives CASSLRSEQYF.

The chain recombines TRBV4-2 with TRBJ2-3; 7 positions match TRBD2. CDR1 and CDR2 from the germline V gene are LGHNA and YNFKEQ. This CDR3 comprises 16 residues. J lost 2 bases, V lost 4 bases, and 9 bases had no gene match. The CDR3 DNA reads TGTGCCAGCAGCCGGGCCGGGAGGCCGAACACAGATACGCAGTATTTT. Translated: CASSRAGRPNTDTQYF.

In this sample, this clone turned up once. This chain connects TRBV19 to TRBJ1-2, with D possibly TRBD1 on 6 matching bases. The germline CDR1 and CDR2 sequences are LNHDA and SQIVND (reference sequence). V dropped 6 bases and J dropped 2 bases, with 13 bases sitting between them. The CDR3 loop spans 14 amino acids. The chain's CDR3 is CASSRVGTNYGYTF. The CDR3 DNA reads as TGTGCCAGTAGCCGGGTCGGGACAAACTATGGCTACACCTTC.

As for this clone: The identical CDR3 is also encoded by other nucleotide sequences in the sample. The chain employs TRBV9 and TRBJ2-2; no clear D gene. CDR3 length: 13 residues. Germline V CDR1 and CDR2: SGDLS, YYNGEE. V lost 3 bases and J 4 bases, leaving 7 bases between the germline ends. CDR3 sequence reads: CASSASVTGELFF. The CDR3 DNA reads as TGTGCCAGCAGCGCTAGTGTCACCGGGGAGCTGTTTTTT.

This clone was counted once. This rearrangement joins TRBV6-5 to TRBJ2-7; 9 bases agree with TRBD1. Germline CDR1 MNHEY, CDR2 SVGAGI. The CDR3 sequence is 13 residues long. The ends lost 6 bases at V and 3 bases at J; junction bases unmatched: 3. CDR3 region: CASSDRGGYEQYF. DNA for the CDR3: TGTGCCAGCAGCGACAGGGGGGGCTACGAGCAGTACTTC.